This T cell receptor (beta chain) came from a study of PD-1 blockade in classical Hodgkin lymphoma. Study-wide results and caveats: A reduction in baseline TCR diversity was reportedly seen in newly diagnosed patients relative to healthy donors. Causes of the repertoire differences remain undefined, possibly disease activity or prior therapy.

Method: immunoSEQ multiplex PCR; TCRdb's copy keeps in-frame clones and lacks some. There are roughly 20,000 clones in the sample; around 80% occur only once, and about 2.3% lies in the top ten. Stated time point: cycle 4 day 1 (C4D1), after five to seven weeks of nivolumab. Relapse was seen in all patients after autologous stem cell transplantation, and brentuximab vedotin exposure was variable. CD4+ T cells were purified from thawed PBMCs by magnetic negative selection. The CDR3 has 16 amino acids. The V gene's germline CDR1 is LNHNV and CDR2 YYDKDF (reference sequence). V was cut by 1 base and J by 7 bases, with 19 bases left in between. Comments on this clone: Its antigen remains unknown.

The chain uses TRBV15 and TRBJ1-2, with D possibly matching TRBD1 (5 bases). The sequence was obtained from a human donor with classical Hodgkin lymphoma. The material was CD4+ T cells from blood, obtained before the fourth cycle of nivolumab. The DNA for the CDR3 is TGTGCCACCAGCAGAGTCATCGGGGCCGCGGGGAGTGGCTACACCTTC. It codes for CATSRVIGAAGSGYTF.